This record concerns one T cell receptor beta chain sequence. This sample is part of a study of blood T cell repertoires in COVID-19. Background on the study: Samples representing acute and convalescent COVID-19 were sourced from the United States, Italy and Spain. Nucleic acid was either cDNA or gDNA, and it came from T cells, B-cell-depleted T cells, or PBMCs.

The trim removed 5 bases at V and 7 bases at J, leaving 3 bases unmatched. Germline V lookup: CDR1 KGHSH, CDR2 LQKENI. The CDR3 has 14 residues. Authors' analysis steps: Nucleated cell number was recorded as an estimate derived from reference gene primer amplification. The method was immunoSEQ multiplex PCR; TCRdb's version includes in-frame clones alone and lacks a portion of them. That table gives V, J and clone size, and the DNA gave D and trimming. The sample carries 140,000 or so clones, around 87% recorded once. Sequencing was carried out using peripheral blood. This TCR was sampled from a human donor in a cohort sampled during active COVID-19. This chain links TRBV18 with TRBJ1-6, with TRBD1 identical over 9 bases. The CDR3, as DNA: TGTGCCAGCTCATCCGGACAGGGGAATTCACCCCTCCACTTT. Translated, it gives CASSSGQGNSPLHF.